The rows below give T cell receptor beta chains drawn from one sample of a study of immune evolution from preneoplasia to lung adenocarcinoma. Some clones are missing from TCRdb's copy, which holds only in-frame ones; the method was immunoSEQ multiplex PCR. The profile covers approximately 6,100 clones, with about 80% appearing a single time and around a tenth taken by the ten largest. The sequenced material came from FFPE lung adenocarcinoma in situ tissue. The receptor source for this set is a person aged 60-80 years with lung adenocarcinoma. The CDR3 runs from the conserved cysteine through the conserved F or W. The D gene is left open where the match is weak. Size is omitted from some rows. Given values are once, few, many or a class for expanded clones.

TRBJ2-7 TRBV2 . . TGTGCCGGGAACAAGGAAGGCTACGAGCAGTACTTC CAGNKEGYEQYF
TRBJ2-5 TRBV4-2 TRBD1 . TGTGCCAGCAGCCATGAAACAGGGGGGAAGACCCAGTACTTC CASSHETGGKTQYF
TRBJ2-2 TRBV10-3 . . TGTGCCATCAGTGAACCCCTCCCCTTCACCGGGGAGCTGTTTTTT CAISEPLPFTGELFF
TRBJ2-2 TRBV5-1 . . TGCGCCAGCAGCTTGCTACCATCTGAGAACACCGGGGAGCTGTTTTTT CASSLLPSENTGELFF
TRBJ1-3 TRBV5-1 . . TGCGCCAGCAGCGTTGGAACCCAGGGAAACACCATATATTTT CASSVGTQGNTIYF
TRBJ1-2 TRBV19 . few TGTGCCAGTAGCCTGCTAGTGGGTGGCTACACCTTC CASSLLVGGYTF
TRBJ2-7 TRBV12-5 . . TGTGCTAGTGGTTTGGTCCCTTCTGTTACAGTCGGCCGCTTCTCCTACGAGCAGTACTTC CASGLVPSVTVGRFSYEQYF
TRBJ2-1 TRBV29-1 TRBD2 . TGCAGCGTTGAAGAGGGGGGGGAGTACAATGAGCAGTTCTTC CSVEEGGEYNEQFF
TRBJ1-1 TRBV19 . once TGTGCCAGTACGAGTTGGGCAGGGAATGAAGCTTTCTTT CASTSWAGNEAFF
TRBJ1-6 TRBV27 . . TGTGCCAGCAGTTTACAGGGTTCACCCCTCCACTTT CASSLQGSPLHF
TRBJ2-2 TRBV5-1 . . TGCGCCAGCAGCTTGACGTCGGGGGAGACCGGGGAGCTGTTTTTT CASSLTSGETGELFF
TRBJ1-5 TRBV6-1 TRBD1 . TGTGCCAGCAGCCCGGACAGGGGAGACAATCAGCCCCAGCATTTT CASSPDRGDNQPQHF
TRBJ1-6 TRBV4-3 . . TGCGCCAGCAGCCAAGGATCAAGGGGTCTCCCCCTCCACTTT CASSQGSRGLPLHF
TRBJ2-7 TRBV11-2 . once TGTGCCAGCAGCTTAGATCGACAATCCGAGCAGTACTTC CASSLDRQSEQYF
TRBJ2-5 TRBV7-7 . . TGTGCTAGCAGCTTAGGCATCGGGGAGACCCAGTACTTC CASSLGIGETQYF
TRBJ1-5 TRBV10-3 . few TGTGCCATAAATAACAGGGAGCAATCTCCCCAGCATTTT CAINNREQSPQHF
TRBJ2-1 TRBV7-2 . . TGTGCCAGCAGCTTTACAGGACCGCGAAATGAGCAGTTCTTC CASSFTGPRNEQFF
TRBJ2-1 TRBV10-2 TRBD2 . TGCGCCAGCAGTGAGCTCGGGGGGGGAGAGCAGTTCTTC CASSELGGGEQFF
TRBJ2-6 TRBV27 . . TGTGCCAGCAGTTTTCGCAGAGGGAGCTCTGGGGCCAACGTCCTGACTTTC CASSFRRGSSGANVLTF
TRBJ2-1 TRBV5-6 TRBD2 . TGTGCCAGCAGCTTGGTTAGCGGGGGGGGAAATGAGCAGTTCTTC CASSLVSGGGNEQFF
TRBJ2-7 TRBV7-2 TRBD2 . TGTGCCAGCAGCGCCGCTAGCGGGGCTTTCTACGAGCAGTACTTC CASSAASGAFYEQYF
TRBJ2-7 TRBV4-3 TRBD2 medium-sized TGCGCCAGCAGCCGAGGGACTAGCGGATCCTACGAGCAGTACTTC CASSRGTSGSYEQYF
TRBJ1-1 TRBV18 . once TGTGCCAGCTCACGGGGGCAGGCGGACACTGAAGCTTTCTTT CASSRGQADTEAFF
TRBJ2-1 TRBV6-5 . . TGTGCCAGCAGACTGGCACAGGGAAGTGTCGATGAGCAGTTCTTC CASRLAQGSVDEQFF
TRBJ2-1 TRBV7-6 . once TGTGCCAGCAGCCCTGCTGACAATGAGCAGTTCTTC CASSPADNEQFF
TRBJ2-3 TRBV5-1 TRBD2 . TGCGCCAGCAGCCTACTAGCGGGGGGGCCGGAAGATACGCAGTATTTT CASSLLAGGPEDTQYF
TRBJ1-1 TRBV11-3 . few TGTGCCAGCAGCCTTCTGAACACTGAAGCTTTCTTT CASSLLNTEAFF
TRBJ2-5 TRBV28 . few TGTGCCAGCAGAGGGCCTGACTGGACCCAGTACTTC CASRGPDWTQYF